Given below is one T cell receptor (beta chain) in context. The antigen is undetermined. Some clones are missing from TCRdb's copy, which holds only in-frame ones; the method was immunoSEQ multiplex PCR. Of tens of thousands of clones listed, approximately 76% are singletons. This entry comes from a study of radiotherapy plus CTLA-4 blockade in lung cancer. On the study more broadly: There were objective responses in roughly 17% of patients, and around 31% had disease control.

Whole-study findings and limits: According to reports, early shifts in blood T cell clones, alongside interferon-beta, forecast response most accurately. After treatment with radiotherapy plus ipilimumab, TCR clones that came from the tumor expanded in blood.

The material was peripheral blood, obtained from a patient treated with radiotherapy plus ipilimumab. This sequence was found in a human donor with non-small cell lung cancer who had stable disease on radiotherapy plus ipilimumab.

Here the CDR3 reads CASTSSRGGQNNEQFF. As DNA, the CDR3 is TGTGCCAGCACCTCCTCGCGGGGGGGGCAAAACAATGAGCAGTTCTTC. The chain employs TRBV6-6 and TRBJ2-1; 9 bases fit TRBD2. Germline values: CDR1 MNHNY, CDR2 SVGAGI (reference sequence). The ends lost 7 bases at V and 5 bases at J; junction bases unmatched: 12. CDR3 size: 16 residues.